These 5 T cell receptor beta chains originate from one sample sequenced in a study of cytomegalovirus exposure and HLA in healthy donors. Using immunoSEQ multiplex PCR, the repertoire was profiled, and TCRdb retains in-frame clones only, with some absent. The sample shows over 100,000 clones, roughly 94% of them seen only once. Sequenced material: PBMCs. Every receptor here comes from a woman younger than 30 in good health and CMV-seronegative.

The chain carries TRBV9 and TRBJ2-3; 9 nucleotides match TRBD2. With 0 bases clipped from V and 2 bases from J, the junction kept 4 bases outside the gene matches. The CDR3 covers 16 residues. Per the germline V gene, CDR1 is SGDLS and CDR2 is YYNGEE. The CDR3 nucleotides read TGTGCCAGCAGCGTAGCGGTAGCGGGAGACACAGATACGCAGTATTTT. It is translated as CASSVAVAGDTDTQYF.

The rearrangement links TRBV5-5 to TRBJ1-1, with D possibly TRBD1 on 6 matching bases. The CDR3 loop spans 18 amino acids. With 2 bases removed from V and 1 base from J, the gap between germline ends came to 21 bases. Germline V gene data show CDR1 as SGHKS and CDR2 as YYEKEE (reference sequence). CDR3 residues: CASSFSPGGLGSNTEAFF. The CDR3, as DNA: TGTGCCAGCAGCTTTTCCCCGGGGGGCTTGGGGTCGAACACTGAAGCTTTCTTT.

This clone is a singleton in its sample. The CDR3 coding sequence is TGTGCCAGCATGGGGCGGGACCCTTATATCGGGGAGCTGTTTTTT. It codes for CASMGRDPYIGELFF. The J gene is TRBJ2-2, the V gene TRBV27; maybe TRBD2 (6 bases). This CDR3 has 15 residues. The V end was cut by 7 bases, the J end by 7 bases, with 19 bases between. The germline V gene has CDR1 MNHEY and CDR2 SMNVEV (reference sequence).

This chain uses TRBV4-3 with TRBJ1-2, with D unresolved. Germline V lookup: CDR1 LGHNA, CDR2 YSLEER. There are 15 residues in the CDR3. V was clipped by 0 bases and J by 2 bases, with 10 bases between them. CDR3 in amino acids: CASSQDFGGNYGYTF. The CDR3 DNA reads TGCGCCAGCAGCCAAGATTTCGGAGGGAACTATGGCTACACCTTC.

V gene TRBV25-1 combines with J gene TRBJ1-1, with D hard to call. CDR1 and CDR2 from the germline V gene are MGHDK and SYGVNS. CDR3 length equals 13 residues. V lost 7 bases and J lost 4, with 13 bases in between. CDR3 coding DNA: TGTGCCAGCAAGGGAGGCTTCTCCACTGAAGCTTTCTTT. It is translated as CASKGGFSTEAFF.